This T cell receptor beta chain was documented in a study of T cells in Graves' hyperthyroidism and ophthalmopathy. What was amplified from RNA transcripts were TCR beta CDR3 regions. Primed by the HTBI set, a first-round RT-PCR was run on the TCR CDR3. TCRdb used MiXCR to reprocess the multiplex PCR reads, holding one entry per CDR3 protein. This repertoire shows around 600,000 distinct CDR3 sequences, 15% to 18% found once; its top ten account for under 8%. CDR3 length: 17 amino acids. After removal of 4 bases from V and 5 bases from J, the junction contained 12 bases not matched to a gene. Germline V gene data show CDR1 as MNHEY and CDR2 as SMNVEV (reference sequence).

The material sequenced was blood. This sequence joins TRBV27 and TRBJ2-1; 9 positions match TRBD2. The clonotype was recovered from a woman aged 30 to 39 with Graves' hyperthyroidism. The CDR3 loop is CASSSQRTSDPNNEQFF. The DNA of the CDR3 is TGTGCCAGCAGTTCACAACGGACTAGCGATCCCAACAATGAGCAGTTCTTC.